A selection of T cell receptor beta chains follows, all from one sample in a study of blood T cell repertoires in COVID-19. Method: immunoSEQ multiplex PCR; TCRdb's copy keeps in-frame clones and lacks some. The repertoire holds about 130,000 clones, with just under 85% as singletons. Sequencing was carried out using PBMCs or T cells enriched from blood (not recorded which). The receptors were gathered from a man in his fifties who had recovered from COVID-19. CDR3s include the opening cysteine and the closing phenylalanine or tryptophan. A D gene is named only where the DNA matches it firmly. Size values are once, few and many counts, or a class for expanded clones, and some rows have none.

D: TRBD2
V: TRBV10-2
size: -
J: TRBJ2-3
DNA: TGCGCCAGCAGTGATTTAGTAGGGACTAGCGAACGCGCAGATACGCAGTATTTT
CDR3: CASSDLVGTSERADTQYF

D: -
V: TRBV4-3
size: once
J: TRBJ1-3
DNA: TGCGCCAGCAGCCAAGGGGGAGGACCCGGAAACACCATATATTTT
CDR3: CASSQGGGPGNTIYF

D: TRBD1
V: TRBV7-9
size: few
J: TRBJ1-6
DNA: TGTGCCAGCAGCGATCCGACGACAGGGGTTAATTCACCCCTCCACTTT
CDR3: CASSDPTTGVNSPLHF

D: -
V: TRBV19
size: -
J: TRBJ2-5
DNA: TGTGCCAGTAGTATGGAGGGAGTGGAGACCCAGTACTTC
CDR3: CASSMEGVETQYF

D: TRBD2
V: TRBV18
size: -
J: TRBJ2-1
DNA: TGTGCCAGCTCACCACAAAGCGGGGACTACAATGAGCAGTTCTTC
CDR3: CASSPQSGDYNEQFF

D: TRBD1
V: TRBV7-2
size: -
J: TRBJ2-5
DNA: TGTGCCAGCAGCTTAGTTATGGACAGGGGGGAGACCCAGTACTTC
CDR3: CASSLVMDRGETQYF

D: -
V: TRBV3-1/TRBV3-2
size: -
J: TRBJ1-6
DNA: TGTGCCAGCAGCCACCTCCAGGGGCATAATTCACCCCTCCACTTT
CDR3: CASSHLQGHNSPLHF

D: -
V: TRBV4-3
size: -
J: TRBJ2-3
DNA: TGCGCCAGCAGCCAAGATTCCTCGGGCGGGGATACGCAGTATTTT
CDR3: CASSQDSSGGDTQYF

D: -
V: TRBV4-3
size: -
J: TRBJ1-3
DNA: TGCGCCAGCAGCCAGGAGCCCAATTCTGGAAACACCATATATTTT
CDR3: CASSQEPNSGNTIYF

D: TRBD2
V: TRBV7-2
size: -
J: TRBJ2-7
DNA: TGTGCCAGCAGCTTAGTTGGCGGGGGGGTTAGCTCCTACGAGCAGTACTTC
CDR3: CASSLVGGGVSSYEQYF

D: -
V: TRBV11-2
size: once
J: TRBJ2-7
DNA: TGTGCCAGCAGCTTCTCTCGGAGCTCCTACGAGCAGTACTTC
CDR3: CASSFSRSSYEQYF

D: TRBD2
V: TRBV10-2
size: -
J: TRBJ2-2
DNA: TGCGCCAGCGTCCCTGGGACTAGCGGGGGGGCGAACACCGGGGAGCTGTTTTTT
CDR3: CASVPGTSGGANTGELFF

D: TRBD2
V: TRBV5-1
size: -
J: TRBJ2-1
DNA: TGCGCCAGCAGCACCGGACTAGCGGGGGGACAAAACAATGAGCAGTTCTTC
CDR3: CASSTGLAGGQNNEQFF

D: -
V: TRBV29-1
size: -
J: TRBJ1-3
DNA: TGCAGCGTTGAAATCCCCAGCTCTGGAAACACCATATATTTT
CDR3: CSVEIPSSGNTIYF

D: -
V: TRBV7-8
size: -
J: TRBJ1-4
DNA: TGTGCCAGCAGCTTACCCAGTGAAAAACTGTTTTTT
CDR3: CASSLPSEKLFF

D: -
V: TRBV12-3/TRBV12-4
size: -
J: TRBJ1-1
DNA: TGTGCCAGCAGCTCCGGGAGGAACACTGAAGCTTTCTTT
CDR3: CASSSGRNTEAFF

D: TRBD2
V: TRBV13
size: -
J: TRBJ2-3
DNA: TGTGCCAGCAGCTTATCGGGGGGGACTAGCACAGATACGCAGTATTTT
CDR3: CASSLSGGTSTDTQYF

D: TRBD1
V: TRBV11-2
size: -
J: TRBJ1-4
DNA: TGTGCCAGCAGCTTAAGGCCGGGACAGGGAGGCCCCGGCGGTGAAAAACTGTTTTTT
CDR3: CASSLRPGQGGPGGEKLFF

D: -
V: TRBV5-5
size: -
J: TRBJ1-2
DNA: TGTGCCAGCAGCTTCTGGGAGACTAACTATGGCTACACCTTC
CDR3: CASSFWETNYGYTF

D: TRBD1
V: TRBV9
size: -
J: TRBJ2-2
DNA: TGTGCCAGCAGCGAGACAGGGTCCAGGACCGGGGAGCTGTTTTTT
CDR3: CASSETGSRTGELFF

D: -
V: TRBV2
size: -
J: TRBJ1-1
DNA: TGTGCCAGCAGTCCTGAAGCTGGCACTGAAGCTTTCTTT
CDR3: CASSPEAGTEAFF

D: -
V: TRBV18
size: -
J: TRBJ1-1
DNA: TGTGCCAGCTCACCAGGGGGGGGTACGGGGACTGAAGCTTTCTTT
CDR3: CASSPGGGTGTEAFF

D: -
V: TRBV5-1
size: -
J: TRBJ2-1
DNA: TGCGCCAGCAGCTCATCAGGGGTCACCTACAATGAGCAGTTCTTC
CDR3: CASSSSGVTYNEQFF

D: TRBD1
V: TRBV6-2/TRBV6-3
size: -
J: TRBJ1-5
DNA: TGTGCCAGCAGTTACGTCGACAGGGTTGAGCCCCAGCATTTT
CDR3: CASSYVDRVEPQHF

D: TRBD1
V: TRBV9
size: -
J: TRBJ2-6
DNA: TGTGCCAGCAGCGAACAGGGGGCTGGAGCCAACGTCCTGACTTTC
CDR3: CASSEQGAGANVLTF

D: -
V: TRBV9
size: -
J: TRBJ2-5
DNA: TGTGCCAGCAGCGACCGACGGGAAGAGACCCAGTACTTC
CDR3: CASSDRREETQYF

D: -
V: TRBV30
size: -
J: TRBJ1-1
DNA: TGTGCCTGGAGTGTCGGGGGGGCTGAAGCTTTCTTT
CDR3: CAWSVGGAEAFF

D: TRBD2
V: TRBV9
size: -
J: TRBJ2-1
DNA: TGTGCCAGCAGCAGAGGAGTGGGGACTAGCGGGGCTGATGAGCAGTTCTTC
CDR3: CASSRGVGTSGADEQFF

D: -
V: TRBV10-1
size: once
J: TRBJ2-7
DNA: TGCGCCAGCAGTGATCCTTTCCCGGGACACGGCGAGCAGTACTTC
CDR3: CASSDPFPGHGEQYF

D: TRBD1
V: TRBV5-5
size: once
J: TRBJ2-7
DNA: TGTGCCAGCAGCTCATTTCGACAGGGGGAGCAGTACTTC
CDR3: CASSSFRQGEQYF

D: -
V: TRBV29-1
size: -
J: TRBJ2-5
DNA: TGCAGCGGTGCCCAGGGGAGAGGAGGTGAGACCCAGTACTTC
CDR3: CSGAQGRGGETQYF

D: TRBD1
V: TRBV28
size: -
J: TRBJ1-2
DNA: TGTGCCAGCAGTGGACAGGGCTATGGCTACACCTTC
CDR3: CASSGQGYGYTF

D: -
V: TRBV6-5
size: -
J: TRBJ1-3
DNA: TGTGCCAGCAGCAAACAGGGTTGGGACACCATATATTTT
CDR3: CASSKQGWDTIYF

D: TRBD1
V: TRBV6-2/TRBV6-3
size: few
J: TRBJ1-1
DNA: TGTGCCAGCAGCTCTCGGACAGGGACCACTGAAGCTTTCTTT
CDR3: CASSSRTGTTEAFF

D: TRBD1
V: TRBV6-5
size: -
J: TRBJ1-2
DNA: TGTGCCAGCAGCGCAACGACAGGGAGCTATGGCTACACCTTC
CDR3: CASSATTGSYGYTF

D: -
V: TRBV12-3/TRBV12-4
size: few
J: TRBJ1-6
DNA: TGTGCCAGCACCACTGGGGGGAACTCACCCCTCCACTTT
CDR3: CASTTGGNSPLHF

D: TRBD1
V: TRBV7-8
size: -
J: TRBJ1-5
DNA: TGTGCCAGCAGCCTTCGGAACAGGGGGCTCGAGGGTGGCAATCAGCCCCAGCATTTT
CDR3: CASSLRNRGLEGGNQPQHF

D: TRBD1
V: TRBV5-4
size: -
J: TRBJ1-4
DNA: TGTGCCAGCAGCTCGGGACAGGGGGCGCTAAGTTATGAAAAACTGTTTTTT
CDR3: CASSSGQGALSYEKLFF

D: TRBD1
V: TRBV25-1
size: -
J: TRBJ1-5
DNA: TGTGCCAGCAGTGCGGGACAGGGTAGTCAGCCCCAGCATTTT
CDR3: CASSAGQGSQPQHF

D: TRBD2
V: TRBV5-1
size: -
J: TRBJ2-1
DNA: TGCGCCAGCAGCGTTTCCGGGACTAGCAATGAGCAGTTCTTC
CDR3: CASSVSGTSNEQFF

D: TRBD1
V: TRBV27
size: -
J: TRBJ2-4
DNA: TGTGCCAGCAATAACAGGGGATCCAAAAACATTCAGTACTTC
CDR3: CASNNRGSKNIQYF

D: -
V: TRBV6-4
size: few
J: TRBJ1-6
DNA: TGTGCCAGCAGCCCGGAGTCACGGTCACCCCTCCACTTT
CDR3: CASSPESRSPLHF